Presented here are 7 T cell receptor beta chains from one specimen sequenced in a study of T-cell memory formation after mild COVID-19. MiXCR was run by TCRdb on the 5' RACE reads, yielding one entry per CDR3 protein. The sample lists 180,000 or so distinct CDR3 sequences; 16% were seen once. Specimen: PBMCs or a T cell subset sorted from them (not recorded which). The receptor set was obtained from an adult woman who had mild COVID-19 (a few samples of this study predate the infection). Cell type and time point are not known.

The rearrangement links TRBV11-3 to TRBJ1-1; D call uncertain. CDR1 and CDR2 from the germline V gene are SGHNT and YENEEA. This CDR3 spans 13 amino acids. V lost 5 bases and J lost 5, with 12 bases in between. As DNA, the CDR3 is TGTGCCAGCAGCCTGAGGCGGGGAACTGAAGCTTTCTTT. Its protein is CASSLRRGTEAFF.

The CDR3 is CASSSDRAYAGANVLTF. In DNA form, the CDR3 reads TGCGCCAGCAGCTCGGACAGGGCATACGCTGGGGCCAACGTCCTGACTTTC. V and J are TRBV5-1 and TRBJ2-6; 8 bases fit TRBD1. The CDR3 loop spans 17 amino acids. The germline CDR1 and CDR2 sequences are SGHRS and YFSETQ. Trimming cost V 3 bases and J 2 bases; bases outside gene matches: 7.

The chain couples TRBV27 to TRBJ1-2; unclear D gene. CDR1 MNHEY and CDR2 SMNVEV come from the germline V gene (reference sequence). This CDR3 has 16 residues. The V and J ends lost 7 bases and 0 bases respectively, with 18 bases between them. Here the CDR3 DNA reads TGTGCCAGCACCCGTCTAGGAGAGGTGACTAACTATGGCTACACCTTC. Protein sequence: CASTRLGEVTNYGYTF.

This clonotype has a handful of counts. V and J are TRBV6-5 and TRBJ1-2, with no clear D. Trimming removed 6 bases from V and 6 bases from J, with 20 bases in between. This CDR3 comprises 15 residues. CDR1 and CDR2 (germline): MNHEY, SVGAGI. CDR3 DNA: TGTGCCAGCAGCTCCCTCCTCTCTCTCGTTGATGGCTACACCTTC. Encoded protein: CASSSLLSLVDGYTF.

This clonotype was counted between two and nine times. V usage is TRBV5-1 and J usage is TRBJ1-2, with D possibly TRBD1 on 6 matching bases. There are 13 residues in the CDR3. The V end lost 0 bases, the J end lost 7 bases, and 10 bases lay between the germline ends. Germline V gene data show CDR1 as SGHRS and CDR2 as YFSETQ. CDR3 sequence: CASSLEQGSGYTF. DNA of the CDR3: TGCGCCAGCAGCTTGGAACAGGGAAGTGGCTACACCTTC.

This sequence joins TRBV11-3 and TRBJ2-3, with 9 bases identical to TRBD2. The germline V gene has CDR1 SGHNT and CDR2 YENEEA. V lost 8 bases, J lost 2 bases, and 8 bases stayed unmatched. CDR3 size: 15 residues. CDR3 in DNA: TGTGCCAGCTCATGGCGGGAGGGCCCCACAGATACGCAGTATTTT. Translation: CASSWREGPTDTQYF.

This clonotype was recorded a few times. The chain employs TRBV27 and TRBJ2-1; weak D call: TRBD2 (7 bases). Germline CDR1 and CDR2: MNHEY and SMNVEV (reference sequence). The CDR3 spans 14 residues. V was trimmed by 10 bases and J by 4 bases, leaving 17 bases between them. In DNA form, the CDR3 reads TGTGCCACCAAAGGGGGGGGCCCTTACAATGAGCAGTTCTTC. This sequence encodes CATKGGGPYNEQFF.